This passage covers 25 T cell receptor beta chains from one sample sequenced in a study of T-cell reconstitution after alpha-beta-depleted transplantation in children. TCRbeta library construction was performed incorporating unique molecular identifiers. A single record per CDR3 protein comes from TCRdb applying MiXCR to the PCR reads. The data hold 640,000 or so distinct CDR3 sequences, with roughly 15% observed a single time. This material consisted of PBMCs from the stem cell graft donor, taken from the stem cell graft. These receptors were taken from a human donor who donated a stem cell graft to a child with acute myeloid leukemia.

This chain connects TRBV20-1 to TRBJ2-3; 7 bases line up with TRBD1. The CDR3 runs 15 residues. V shed 5 bases, J shed 0 bases, and the junction held 8 bases outside the gene matches. Per germline, CDR1 DFQATT and CDR2 SNEGSKA (reference sequence). The chain's CDR3 is CSAGTGTASTDTQYF. In DNA, the CDR3 is TGCAGTGCTGGAACCGGGACAGCTAGCACAGATACGCAGTATTTT.

This clonotype has just a few counts. The V call is TRBV6-2 or TRBV6-3, the J call TRBJ2-2, with D possibly called TRBD1 or TRBD2 (5 bases each). This CDR3 is built from 14 residues. Per the germline V gene, CDR1 is MNHEY and CDR2 is SVGEGT. V dropped 6 bases and J dropped 6 bases, with 14 bases sitting between them. The CDR3 DNA reads as TGTGCCAGCAGCTCCGGGACGAGACCCGGGGAGCTGTTTTTT. Translating gives CASSSGTRPGELFF.

V is TRBV4-1 and J is TRBJ1-5; D is uncertain. The V and J ends lost 4 bases and 7 bases respectively, with 17 bases between them. The germline CDR1 and CDR2 sequences are MGHRA and YSYEKL. This CDR3 spans 15 amino acids. The CDR3 protein is CASSPSEETGQPQHF. The CDR3 DNA reads TGCGCCAGCAGCCCAAGCGAGGAAACCGGGCAGCCCCAGCATTTT.

The chain recombines TRBV5-1 with TRBJ2-5, with TRBD2 identical over 11 bases. The V and J ends lost 4 bases and 3 bases, in that order; junction bases with no gene match: 2. The CDR3 is made up of 14 amino acids. Germline values: CDR1 SGHRS, CDR2 YFSETQ. The CDR3 loop reads CASSATSGEETQYF. The CDR3 coding sequence is TGCGCCAGCAGCGCGACTAGCGGGGAAGAGACCCAGTACTTC.

This clonotype was picked up many times. J is TRBJ1-3 and V is TRBV20-1, with D uncertain. The CDR3 contains 14 residues. Germline V CDR1 and CDR2: DFQATT, SNEGSKA (reference sequence). Trimming shortened V by 0 bases and J by 0 bases, and 6 bases separated the two germline ends. The DNA of the CDR3 is TGCAGTGCTAGAGATCGCACCTCTGGAAACACCATATATTTT. Amino acid sequence: CSARDRTSGNTIYF.

This clonotype was seen many times. A junction end diverges from the germline sequence, so it may reflect a read error. V is TRBV6-2 or TRBV6-3 and J is TRBJ1-5, with a tentative D call TRBD1 (5 bases). Germline CDR1 reads MNHEY; CDR2 reads SVGEGT. This CDR3 region has 16 residues. CDR3 in DNA: TGTGCCAGCAGAAAAGCCGCAGGGTCAGTAAATCAGCCACAGCATTTT. Residues: CASRKAAGSVNQPQHF.

The table lists this clonotype with many counts. The J gene is TRBJ2-1, the V gene TRBV20-1, with D perhaps being TRBD1 or TRBD2 (5 bases each). CDR3 length: 13 amino acids. Germline CDR1 and CDR2: DFQATT and SNEGSKA (reference sequence). CDR3 DNA sequence: TGCCAAGGCCGGGACGCGCACGACAATGAGCAGTTCTTC. Translation: CQGRDAHDNEQFF.

The table lists this clonotype with many counts. V is TRBV12-3 or TRBV12-4 and J is TRBJ1-5; tentatively, D is TRBD1 (5 bases). This CDR3 is built from 13 residues. The germline V and J ends were trimmed by 3 bases and 5 bases, with 8 bases remaining between them. CDR3 amino acids: CASSFAGHQPQHF. CDR3 nucleotide sequence: TGTGCCAGCAGTTTTGCAGGGCATCAGCCCCAGCATTTT.

This clonotype has at least ten counts. The V gene is TRBV20-1, the J gene TRBJ1-4, with D perhaps TRBD1 (6 bases). Trimming removed 3 bases at V and 7 bases at J, with 15 bases between. Germline CDR1 is DFQATT and CDR2 is SNEGSKA (reference sequence). This CDR3 is built from 14 residues. The CDR3 sequence is CSASETGLGEKLFF. For the CDR3, the DNA is TGCAGTGCTAGCGAAACAGGGCTGGGTGAAAAACTGTTTTTT.

This sequence joins TRBV12-3 or TRBV12-4 and TRBJ1-1; unclear D gene. The CDR3 runs to 13 residues. V was pared by 5 bases and J by 1 base, with 8 bases between. This CDR3 reads CASSDSGNTEAFF. CDR3 DNA: TGTGCCAGCAGTGATTCAGGGAACACTGAAGCTTTCTTT.

Worth noting for this clonotype: Since a much larger clone is just one base distant, this may be a read error. This chain uses TRBV20-1 with TRBJ1-3; D unclear. The CDR3 loop spans 15 amino acids. Germline CDR1 reads DFQATT; CDR2 reads SNEGSKA (reference sequence). V shed 5 bases and J shed 3 bases, with 17 bases lying between them. CDR3 nucleotides: TGCAGTGCTTTTACGGGAGTCTCCTATGGAAACACCATATATTTT. It translates to CSAFTGVSYGNTIYF.

J is TRBJ1-1 and V is TRBV6-1, with D unclear. This CDR3 spans 13 amino acids. V lost 4 bases to trimming and J lost 5 bases, with 11 bases between them. CDR1 and CDR2 (germline): MNHNS, SASEGT. The CDR3 DNA reads TGTGCCAGCAGTGCCCGGGCGTTTACTGAAGCTTTCTTT. It encodes CASSARAFTEAFF.

This clonotype was counted at least ten times. The gene calls are TRBV20-1 and TRBJ2-7, with D perhaps TRBD2 (5 bases). Trimming shortened V by 3 bases and J by 1 base, and 10 bases separated the two germline ends. Germline CDR1 DFQATT, CDR2 SNEGSKA (reference sequence). The CDR3 extends over 13 amino acids. The CDR3, as DNA: TGCAGTGCTAGCTACCCGGGGTCCTACGAGCAGTACGTC. This gives the protein CSASYPGSYEQYV.

Only a few counts were recorded for this clonotype. The chain recombines TRBV11-3 with TRBJ1-1; no clear D gene. Germline V gene lookup returns CDR1 SGHNT and CDR2 YENEEA. V gave up 2 bases and J gave up 5 bases, with 9 bases separating them. The CDR3 spans 13 residues. CDR3 residues: CASSLYEGTEAFF. The CDR3 DNA is TGTGCCAGCAGCTTATATGAGGGAACTGAAGCTTTCTTT.

On this clonotype itself: This may come from a read error, since a much larger clone is one base off. The chain joins TRBV20-1 to TRBJ1-3, with D uncertain. The CDR3 totals 11 residues. From germline, CDR1 is DFQATT and CDR2 SNEGSKA (reference sequence). The CDR3 region is CTVSVGNTIYF. For the CDR3, the DNA is TGCACCGTCTCAGTCGGAAACACCATATATTTT.

This clonotype was seen ten or more times. This chain joins TRBV29-1 and TRBJ1-2, with TRBD1 as a possible D gene (5 bases). The CDR3 extends over 11 amino acids. V shed 1 base and J shed 10 bases, with 10 bases lying between them. Germline V gene sequence: CDR1 SQVTM, CDR2 ANQGSEA. CDR3 bases: TGCAGCGTTGAAGGCAGGGAGGACTACACCTTC. The encoded protein is CSVEGREDYTF.

The rearrangement links TRBV6-2 or TRBV6-3 to TRBJ2-2, with unresolved D. The germline gives CDR1 MNHEY, CDR2 SVGEGT. V was clipped by 4 bases and J by 6 bases, with 9 bases between them. The CDR3 runs to 13 residues. CDR3 DNA sequence: TGTGCCAGCAGTTGGACGGGCCCCGGGGAGCTGTTTTTT. Translated, it gives CASSWTGPGELFF.

This clonotype was seen a few times. This chain joins TRBV19 and TRBJ1-5; D not resolved. This CDR3 has 13 amino acids. V shed 6 bases and J shed 0 bases, with 6 bases lying between them. Germline V gene data show CDR1 as LNHDA and CDR2 as SQIVND (reference sequence). The CDR3 loop is CASRSYSNQPQHF. CDR3 nucleotide sequence: TGTGCCAGTAGGAGCTATAGCAATCAGCCCCAGCATTTT.

This clonotype was counted at least ten times. The chain uses TRBV29-1 and TRBJ2-5; weak D call: TRBD1 (5 bases). With 4 bases removed from V and 5 bases from J, the gap between germline ends came to 17 bases. The CDR3 consists of 14 residues. Germline V gene data show CDR1 as SQVTM and CDR2 as ANQGSEA. The CDR3 protein is CSVAIRLKGETQYF. The CDR3 DNA follows: TGCAGCGTTGCAATACGCCTTAAGGGGGAGACCCAGTACTTC.

The genes are TRBV20-1 and TRBJ2-3, with 9 bases aligning to TRBD1. The CDR3 consists of 17 residues. The trim removed 6 bases at V and 0 bases at J, leaving 13 bases unmatched. Germline V CDR1 and CDR2: DFQATT, SNEGSKA (reference sequence). DNA of the CDR3: TGCAGTGCCCGAGGGAGGGACAGGGAGTCTAGCACAGATACGCAGTATTTT. Its protein is CSARGRDRESSTDTQYF.

This clonotype has at least ten counts. The chain employs TRBV29-1 and TRBJ2-3; D may be TRBD2 (7 bases). Looked up from germline, CDR1 is SQVTM and CDR2 is ANQGSEA. Trimming took 0 bases from V and 0 from J, leaving 13 bases between them. This CDR3 is built from 16 residues. CDR3: CSVEDLGGASTDTQYF. The CDR3, as DNA: TGCAGCGTTGAAGATCTGGGGGGGGCTAGCACAGATACGCAGTATTTT.

This clonotype has at least ten counts. The gene calls are TRBV20-1 and TRBJ2-5; tentatively, D is TRBD2 (7 bases). Per germline, CDR1 DFQATT and CDR2 SNEGSKA (reference sequence). V dropped 3 bases and J dropped 0 bases, with 14 bases sitting between them. The CDR3 is 15 amino acids. For the CDR3, the DNA is TGCAGTGCTAGGAGGGGGGGAACCTACCAAGAGACCCAGTACTTC. It yields the protein CSARRGGTYQETQYF.

This clonotype came up a few times. The CDR3 protein is CASFRWDTQYF. DNA for the CDR3: TGTGCCAGCTTCAGGTGGGATACGCAGTATTTT. J is TRBJ2-3 and V is TRBV5-6; D remains ambiguous. The CDR3 is 11 residues long. Germline V gene data show CDR1 as SGHDT and CDR2 as YYEEEE. Trimming stripped 7 bases from V and 6 bases from J, with 9 bases between.

This clonotype was seen at least ten times. The chain employs TRBV12-3 or TRBV12-4 and TRBJ2-2, with no clear D. CDR3 length: 15 amino acids. Trimming cost V 3 bases and J 5 bases, with 13 bases left between them. The CDR3 nucleotides are TGTGCCAGCAGTTTCGCTCAGGTCGGGACCGGGGAGCTGTTTTTT. Protein product: CASSFAQVGTGELFF.

The rearrangement uses TRBV7-9 and TRBJ2-1; 11 positions match TRBD1. CDR1 and CDR2 from the germline V gene are SEHNR and FQNEAQ (reference sequence). The CDR3 runs 16 residues. The V segment lost 5 bases and the J segment 4 bases; nucleotides outside the gene matches: 7. CDR3 region: CASSIRTGGAYNEQFF. CDR3 nucleotide sequence: TGTGCCAGCAGCATCCGGACAGGGGGCGCATACAATGAGCAGTTCTTC.